These 17 T cell receptor beta chains were all obtained from the same sample, sequenced in a study of T cells in Graves' hyperthyroidism and ophthalmopathy. TCR beta CDR3 sequences were amplified from RNA transcripts. A set of HTBI primers served as the primers for a first-round RT-PCR of the TCR CDR3. TCRdb re-derived calls from the multiplex PCR reads in MiXCR, one entry per CDR3 protein. In the table there are roughly 30,000 distinct CDR3 sequences, nearly 45% of which are singletons. Sequencing input: blood. The receptors derive from a woman in her twenties or thirties with Graves' hyperthyroidism.

The V and J genes are TRBV10-3 and TRBJ2-7; D gene uncertain. The CDR3 has 15 residues. Germline V CDR1 and CDR2: ENHRY, SYGVKD. Trimming removed 3 bases from V and 6 bases from J, with 18 bases in between. CDR3 DNA sequence: TGTGCCATCAGTGATAGAGGACCGTCGTTGGGCGAGCAGTACTTC. Translating gives CAISDRGPSLGEQYF.

The sample holds many counts of this clonotype. CDR3 in amino acids: CASRPGLAGGTGELFF. The CDR3, as DNA: TGTGCCAGCAGGCCGGGACTAGCGGGAGGTACCGGGGAGCTGTTTTTT. The chain has TRBV6-9 and TRBJ2-2; TRBD2 agrees at 15 bases. CDR3 length: 16 residues. CDR1 and CDR2 from the germline V gene are MNHGY and SVAAGI. After removal of 6 bases from V and 5 bases from J, the junction contained 4 bases not matched to a gene.

The gene calls are TRBV20-1 and TRBJ1-5; D is possibly TRBD1 (6 bases). CDR1 and CDR2 from the germline V gene are DFQATT and SNEGSKA (reference sequence). The CDR3 runs to 14 residues. V lost 6 bases, J lost 3 bases, and 15 bases lay in between. CDR3 residues: CSAGEGGVNQPQHF. In DNA, the CDR3 is TGCAGTGCAGGGGAGGGGGGGGTCAATCAGCCCCAGCATTTT.

V and J are TRBV6-1 and TRBJ2-7; TRBD2 matches 14 bases. V trimming: 4 bases; J trimming: 7 bases; junction bases outside the gene matches: 9. This CDR3 has 16 amino acids. Germline V CDR1 and CDR2: MNHNS, SASEGT. The CDR3 reads CASSAALTSGREEQYF. The CDR3 nucleotides are TGTGCCAGCAGTGCGGCCCTGACTAGCGGGAGGGAAGAGCAGTACTTC.

This clonotype is termed medium-sized. The chain carries TRBV7-3 and TRBJ1-5; weak D call: TRBD1 (5 bases). This CDR3 comprises 13 residues. Germline CDR1 SGHTA, CDR2 FQGTGA. The ends were cut back, 4 bases at V and 3 bases at J, with 7 bases in the middle. The CDR3 DNA sequence: TGTGCCAGCAGCTCAGGGTTCAATCAGCCCCAGCATTTT. This translates into CASSSGFNQPQHF. Looking up the rest from reference TRBV7-3 and TRBJ1-5 gives the full variable domain: GAGVSQTPSNKVTEKGKYVELRCDPISGHTALYWYRQSLGQGPEFLIYFQGTGAADDSGLPNDRFFAVRPEGSVSTLKIQRTERGDSAVYLCASSSGFNQPQHFGDGTRLSIL.

In this sample, this clonotype is medium-sized. The rearrangement joins TRBV9 to TRBJ2-3; 15 bases are a match to TRBD2. The trim removed 0 bases at V and 6 bases at J, leaving 8 bases unmatched. Germline CDR1 reads SGDLS; CDR2 reads YYNGEE. The CDR3 loop spans 18 amino acids. The CDR3 is CASSVEGGLAGGPDTQYF. The CDR3 DNA reads as TGTGCCAGCAGCGTAGAAGGTGGACTAGCGGGAGGGCCGGATACGCAGTATTTT.

This chain links TRBV27 with TRBJ2-3; 13 bases line up with TRBD2. The CDR3 is made up of 19 amino acids. V trimming: 6 bases; J trimming: 5 bases; junction bases outside the gene matches: 17. In germline, CDR1 is MNHEY, CDR2 SMNVEV (reference sequence). CDR3 in amino acids: CASRPGTYGLAGVGDTQYF. The CDR3 DNA follows: TGTGCCAGCAGGCCCGGCACTTATGGACTAGCGGGAGTAGGAGATACGCAGTATTTT.

This clonotype was found many times. This chain links TRBV28 with TRBJ2-1, with 11 bases that match TRBD2. J gave up 6 bases and V 3 bases, and 4 bases lay outside the gene matches. The germline V gene encodes CDR1 MDHEN and CDR2 SYDVKM. The CDR3 totals 15 residues. The CDR3: CASSLLAGGGNEQFF. CDR3 coding DNA: TGTGCCAGCAGTTTGTTAGCGGGAGGGGGCAATGAGCAGTTCTTC.

Notes on this clonotype: The CDR3 ends on some other residue instead of the conserved phenylalanine or tryptophan, so this is likely a read error. No DNA is shown, since the ends of the CDR3 on it are uncertain; the CDR3 is the one TCRdb lists. The CDR3 spells CASSLSLAGVY. The chain combines TRBV5-1 with TRBJ1-4. The CDR3 spans 11 residues, counting both ends. The V gene's germline CDR1 is SGHRS and CDR2 YFSETQ.

The chain combines TRBV29-1 with TRBJ2-5; D might be TRBD1 or TRBD2, each matching 6 bases. The germline gives CDR1 SQVTM, CDR2 ANQGSEA. Trimming pared 6 bases from V and 2 bases from J, leaving 22 bases between. The CDR3 spans 16 residues. In DNA form, the CDR3 reads TGCAGCGTGGGTGGCGGGGACACCCATTTACAAGAGACCCAGTACTTC. Translation: CSVGGGDTHLQETQYF.

This clonotype was observed many times. The chain joins TRBV6-5 to TRBJ2-3; the match to TRBD1 covers 7 bases. This CDR3 region has 15 residues. The ends lost 3 bases at V and 9 bases at J; junction bases unmatched: 12. CDR1 and CDR2 from the germline V gene are MNHEY and SVGAGI. CDR3 region: CASSYEGQSRTTQYF. The CDR3 coding sequence is TGTGCCAGCAGTTATGAGGGACAGAGCAGGACCACGCAGTATTTT.

A remark on this clonotype: Lacking the conserved final phenylalanine or tryptophan, this CDR3 likely reflects a read error. The chain combines TRBV5-5 with TRBJ2-3; the D is unclear. The CDR3 runs 14 residues. Germline V gene sequence: CDR1 SGHKS, CDR2 YYEKEE (reference sequence). The CDR3 loop reads CTSSRAQSTDTQYS. DNA for the CDR3: TGTACCAGCAGCCGGGCGCAAAGCACAGATACGCAGTATTCT.

The V call is TRBV7-2, the J call TRBJ2-7, with TRBD2 matching over 10 bases. The germline gives CDR1 SGHTA, CDR2 FQGNSA. V shed 2 bases and J 0 bases; nucleotides not matched to a gene: 16. The length of the CDR3 is 20 residues. This CDR3 is CASSLWAGLAGAASSYEQYF. DNA for the CDR3: TGTGCCAGCAGCTTATGGGCGGGGCTAGCGGGAGCCGCCAGCTCCTACGAGCAGTACTTC.

By its share, this clonotype is medium-sized (0.01 to 0.1%). The chain employs TRBV9 and TRBJ1-2; 7 nucleotides match TRBD1. From germline, CDR1 is SGDLS and CDR2 YYNGEE. The CDR3 is 12 residues long. V lost 7 bases and J lost 8; bases outside the gene matches: 8. Here the CDR3 DNA reads TGTGCCAGCTACCGCAGGGGGGAGGGCTACACCTTC. It specifies CASYRRGEGYTF.

The V call is TRBV20-1, the J call TRBJ1-3, with 11 bases matching TRBD1. The CDR3 sequence is 13 residues long. Germline assignment: CDR1 DFQATT and CDR2 SNEGSKA (reference sequence). Written as DNA, the CDR3 is TGCGGAGTAGTGGGACAGGGGGTCAACACCATATATTTT. It encodes CGVVGQGVNTIYF.

About this clonotype: The final CDR3 position lacks the conserved phenylalanine or tryptophan, pointing to a likely read error. CDR3 sequence reads: CSSSFQGYEQYI. The CDR3, as DNA: TGTTCCAGCAGCTTCCAAGGCTACGAGCAGTACATC. J is TRBJ2-7 and V is TRBV7-2; D is unresolved. The CDR3 loop spans 12 amino acids. Looked up from germline, CDR1 is SGHTA and CDR2 is FQGNSA.

There are many counts of this clonotype. V is TRBV9 and J is TRBJ1-1; no clear D. The CDR3 sequence is 16 residues long. V lost 2 bases and J lost 0, with 14 bases in between. Germline V CDR1 and CDR2: SGDLS, YYNGEE. The CDR3 coding sequence is TGTGCCAGCAGCGTCGAGCTCGGGTCGATGAACACTGAAGCTTTCTTT. Translation: CASSVELGSMNTEAFF.